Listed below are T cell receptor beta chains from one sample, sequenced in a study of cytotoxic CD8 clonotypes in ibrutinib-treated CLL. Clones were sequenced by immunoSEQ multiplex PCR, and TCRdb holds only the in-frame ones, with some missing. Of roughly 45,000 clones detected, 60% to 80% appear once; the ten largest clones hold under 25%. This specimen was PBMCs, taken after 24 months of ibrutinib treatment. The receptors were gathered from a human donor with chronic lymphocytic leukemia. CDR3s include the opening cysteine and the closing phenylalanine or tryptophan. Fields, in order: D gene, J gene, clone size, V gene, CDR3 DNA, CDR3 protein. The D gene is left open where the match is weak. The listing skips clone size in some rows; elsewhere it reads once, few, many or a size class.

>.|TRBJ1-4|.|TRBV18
TGTGCCAGCTCACCAGGGAGGGCTGCTAATGAAAAACTGTTTTTT
CASSPGRAANEKLFF
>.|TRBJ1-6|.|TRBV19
TGTGCCAGTAGTATAGGGGTCAGACGCTCCTATAATTCACCCCTCCACTTT
CASSIGVRRSYNSPLHF
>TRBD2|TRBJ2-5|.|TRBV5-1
TGCGCCAGCAGCGAGGGACTAGGGCAAGAGACCCAGTACTTC
CASSEGLGQETQYF
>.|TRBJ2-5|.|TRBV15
TGTGCCACCAGCATCCAAGAGACCCAGTACTTC
CATSIQETQYF
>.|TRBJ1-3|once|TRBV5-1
TGCGCCAGCAGTGCAGGGTTAGATGGAAACACCATATATTTT
CASSAGLDGNTIYF
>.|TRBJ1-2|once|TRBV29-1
TGCAGCGTTGAGTGTGTTGGTTGTAGCTATGGCTACACCTTC
CSVECVGCSYGYTF
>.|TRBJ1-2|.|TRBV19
TGTGCCAGTAGTCAGTGGGTTCAACTTGGCTACACCTTC
CASSQWVQLGYTF
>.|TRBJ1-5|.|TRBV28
TGTGCCAGCATGAAAGGAAATAGCAATCAGCCCCAGCATTTT
CASMKGNSNQPQHF
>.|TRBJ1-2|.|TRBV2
TGTGCCAGCAGGACAGGAGTGGACGCTAACTATGGCTACACCTTC
CASRTGVDANYGYTF
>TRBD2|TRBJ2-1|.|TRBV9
TGTGCCAGCAGCCTCTTCTCAGGGACTAGCGGGAGTAATGAGCAGTTCTTC
CASSLFSGTSGSNEQFF
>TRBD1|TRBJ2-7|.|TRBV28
TGTGCCAGCAGTTTTAGCGGACAGGGGAGATACGAGCAGTACTTC
CASSFSGQGRYEQYF
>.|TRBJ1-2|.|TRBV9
TGTGCCAGCAGCGTAGGTGCGGGGCACTATGGCTACACCTTC
CASSVGAGHYGYTF
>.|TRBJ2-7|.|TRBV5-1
TGCGCCAGCAGCTTAAACAGGGTATCCTACGAGCAGTACTTC
CASSLNRVSYEQYF
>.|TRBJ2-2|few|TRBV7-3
TGTGCCAGCAGCTTCCGCGCCACCGGGGAGCTGTTTTTT
CASSFRATGELFF
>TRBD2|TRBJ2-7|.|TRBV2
TGTGCCAGCAGGGGAGCGGGAGCTCTCTACGAGCAGTACTTC
CASRGAGALYEQYF
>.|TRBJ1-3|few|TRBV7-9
TGTGCCAGCAGCTTAGAGGGAAGCTCTGGAAACACCATATATTTT
CASSLEGSSGNTIYF
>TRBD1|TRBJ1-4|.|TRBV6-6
TGTGCCAGCAGTGGGGACAGACACTCAACTAATGAAAAACTGTTTTTT
CASSGDRHSTNEKLFF
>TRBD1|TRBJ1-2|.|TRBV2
TGTGCCAGCCGCCCAGGGGGCGCTTCTAACTATGGCTACACCTTC
CASRPGGASNYGYTF
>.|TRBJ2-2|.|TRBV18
TGTGCCAGCTCACCTTCGGGGGAGACCGGGGAGCTGTTTTTT
CASSPSGETGELFF
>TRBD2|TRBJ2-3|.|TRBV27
TGTGCCAGCAGACGCAGCGGGGGGGCCACAGATACGCAGTATTTT
CASRRSGGATDTQYF
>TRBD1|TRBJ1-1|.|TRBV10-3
TGTGCCATCAGTGAAGCAACAGGGGGCTACACTGAAGCTTTCTTT
CAISEATGGYTEAFF
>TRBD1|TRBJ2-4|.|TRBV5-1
TGCGCCAGCAGCTTGGCCACAGGGGCCAGCATTCAGTACTTC
CASSLATGASIQYF
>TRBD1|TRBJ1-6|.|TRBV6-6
TGTGCCACGGCATCCGGGACAGAGGGCGCACCCCTCCACTTT
CATASGTEGAPLHF
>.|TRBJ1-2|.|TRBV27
TGTGCCAGCAGTTTGGGGCAGGGTGGGGGCTACACCTTC
CASSLGQGGGYTF
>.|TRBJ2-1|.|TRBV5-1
TGCGCCAGCAGCTTGCTAGGGTACGACAATGAGCAGTTCTTC
CASSLLGYDNEQFF
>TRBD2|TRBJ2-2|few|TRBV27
TGTGCCAGCAGTTCCCGAGTAGCGGGAGTTGGAGGGGAGCTGTTTTTT
CASSSRVAGVGGELFF
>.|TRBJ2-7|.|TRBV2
TGTGCCAGCAGTGCGCACCTCAGATACGAGCAGTACTTC
CASSAHLRYEQYF
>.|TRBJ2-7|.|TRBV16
TGTGCCAGCAGCCAATATGGAGCGGCCTCCAGCCACGAGCAGTACTTC
CASSQYGAASSHEQYF
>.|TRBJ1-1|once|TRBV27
TGTGCCAGCAGTTTCAGACAGAACACTGAAGCTTTCTTT
CASSFRQNTEAFF
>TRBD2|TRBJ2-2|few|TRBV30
TGTGCCTCCCCCGGGGGGTTTAACACCGGGGAGCTGTTTTTT
CASPGGFNTGELFF
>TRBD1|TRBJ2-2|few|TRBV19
TGTGCCTCTTCCCCCAGGACAGGGGGCACCGGGGAGCTGTTTTTT
CASSPRTGGTGELFF
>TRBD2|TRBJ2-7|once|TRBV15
TGTGCCACCAGCAGCTGGAGCGGGAGCCACGAGCAGTACTTC
CATSSWSGSHEQYF
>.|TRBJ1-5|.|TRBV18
TGTGCCAGCTCACCCCAGAACAATCAGCCCCAGCATTTT
CASSPQNNQPQHF
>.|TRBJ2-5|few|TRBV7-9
TGTGCCAGCAGCAGGGAGAGAGGGACCCAGTACTTC
CASSRERGTQYF
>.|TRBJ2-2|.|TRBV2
TGTGCCAGCAGTGGAAAGGGACCGCGAGTTGGGGAGCTGTTTTTT
CASSGKGPRVGELFF
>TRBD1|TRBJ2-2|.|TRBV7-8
TGTGCCAGCAGCAAGACAGGGGGGGACACCGGGGAGCTGTTTTTT
CASSKTGGDTGELFF
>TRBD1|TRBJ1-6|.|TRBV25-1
TGTGCCAGCAGTGACCCCACAGGGGGAGGTTCACCCCTCCACTTT
CASSDPTGGGSPLHF
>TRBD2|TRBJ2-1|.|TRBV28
TGTGCCAGCAGTTTCCACCCCCAGACTAGCGGGAGGGCCAAAGGTACCAATGAGCAGTTCTTC
CASSFHPQTSGRAKGTNEQFF
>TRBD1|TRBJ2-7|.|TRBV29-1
TGCAGCGTTGAAATTGGTGGAACAGGGGTAGGCGAGCAGTACTTC
CSVEIGGTGVGEQYF
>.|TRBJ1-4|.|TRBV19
TGTGCCAGTACAGGGATAAATGAAAAACTGTTTTTT
CASTGINEKLFF
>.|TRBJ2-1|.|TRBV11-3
TGTGCCAGCAGCTTAAAATTGGGGGGAGTAAATGAGCAGTTCTTC
CASSLKLGGVNEQFF
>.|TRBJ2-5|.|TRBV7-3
TGTGCCAGCAGCTTAGGGGCGGGGGCGATCGAGACCCAGTACTTC
CASSLGAGAIETQYF
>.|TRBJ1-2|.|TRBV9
TGTGCCAGCAGCGTAGCCGGGAACTCCTATGGCTACACCTTC
CASSVAGNSYGYTF
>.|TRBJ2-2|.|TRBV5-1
.
CASSLRLLAEFGAGELFF
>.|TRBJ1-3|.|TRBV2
TGTGCCAGCAGAGCCCGGGTGGGAAACACCATATATTTT
CASRARVGNTIYF
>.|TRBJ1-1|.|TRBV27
TGTGCCAGCAGTTCTTTGATTCTCGGTTCTTCTGACACTGAAGCTTTCTTT
CASSSLILGSSDTEAFF
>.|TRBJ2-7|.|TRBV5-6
TGTGCCAGCAGCTTGCTGTTGGGAGGTGCAACCTACGAGCAGTACTTC
CASSLLLGGATYEQYF
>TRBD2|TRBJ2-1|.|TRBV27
TGTGCCAGCAGTTTGAGGTGGCGGGAGAGTGAGCAGTTCTTC
CASSLRWRESEQFF
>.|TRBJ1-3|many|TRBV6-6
TGTGCCAGCAGACAGGGTACTGGAAACACCATATATTTT
CASRQGTGNTIYF
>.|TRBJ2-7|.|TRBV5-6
TGTGCCAGCAACCTGCAGTTCGGCTACGAGCAGTACTTC
CASNLQFGYEQYF